Below are 24 T cell receptor beta chains sequenced from a single sample in a study of siplizumab effects on memory and regulatory T cells. The data were produced by immunoSEQ multiplex PCR, yet TCRdb's version contains in-frame clones alone and is incomplete. The sample lists about 100,000 clones; just over 90% were seen once. Specimen: Tregs sorted from blood. The source is a human donor in good health.

The rearrangement uses TRBV7-9 and TRBJ2-4; 13 bases align to TRBD2. The CDR3 totals 16 residues. Germline trimming cut 3 bases from V and 8 bases from J; bases unmatched to any gene: 7. The germline gives CDR1 SEHNR, CDR2 FQNEAQ (reference sequence). The CDR3, as DNA: TGTGCCAGCAGCTTCGCACTAGCGGGAGGGGGGCACATTCAGTACTTC. Amino acid sequence: CASSFALAGGGHIQYF.

V gene TRBV9 combines with J gene TRBJ2-5; TRBD1 is a possible D gene (6 bases). V lost 5 bases to trimming and J lost 3 bases, with 14 bases between them. Germline V lookup: CDR1 SGDLS, CDR2 YYNGEE. The CDR3 sequence is 14 residues long. DNA for the CDR3: TGTGCCAGCAGTAAAGGGGGTTGGGAAGAGACCCAGTACTTC. This gives the protein CASSKGGWEETQYF.

The chain combines TRBV6-6 with TRBJ2-1; weak D call: TRBD2 (6 bases). Germline CDR1 MNHNY, CDR2 SVGAGI (reference sequence). With 3 bases removed from V and 4 bases from J, the gap between germline ends came to 13 bases. This CDR3 is built from 15 residues. The CDR3 sequence is CASSYGGIIYNEQFF. The CDR3 DNA reads as TGTGCCAGCAGTTATGGCGGGATAATATACAATGAGCAGTTCTTC.

The V and J genes are TRBV28 and TRBJ2-6, with TRBD1 identical over 10 bases. The CDR3 extends over 16 amino acids. The V and J ends lost 7 bases and 1 base, in that order; junction bases with no gene match: 4. Germline CDR1 reads MDHEN; CDR2 reads SYDVKM. The DNA of the CDR3 is TGTGCCAGCACTGGGACAGGGGTATCTGGGGCCAACGTCCTGACTTTC. Amino acids: CASTGTGVSGANVLTF.

This sequence joins TRBV7-9 and TRBJ2-6, with D possibly matching TRBD1 (6 bases). CDR1 and CDR2 from the germline V gene are SEHNR and FQNEAQ (reference sequence). This CDR3 has 18 residues. The V end lost 5 bases, the J end lost 0 bases, and 17 bases lay between the germline ends. As DNA, the CDR3 is TGTGCCAGCAGCGAAAACAGGGCCCTGCTCTCTGGGGCCAACGTCCTGACTTTC. Its translation is CASSENRALLSGANVLTF.

The rearrangement links TRBV5-6 to TRBJ2-7; possibly TRBD1 for D (7 bases). V gave up 1 base and J gave up 4 bases, with 12 bases separating them. Germline-derived CDR1 and CDR2 are SGHDT and YYEEEE. The CDR3 sequence is 14 residues long. CDR3 residues: CASSLYPGGYEQYF. The CDR3 DNA reads as TGTGCCAGCAGCTTGTACCCAGGGGGGTACGAGCAGTACTTC.

By share, this clone counts as medium-sized. This rearrangement joins TRBV7-8 to TRBJ2-7, with 7 bases matching TRBD2. The V gene's germline CDR1 is SGHVS and CDR2 FQNEAQ. Unmatched junction bases numbered 7, after V lost 2 bases and J lost 3 bases. There are 15 residues in the CDR3. CDR3 sequence: CASSLRGLAVYEQYF. The CDR3 DNA follows: TGTGCCAGCAGCTTAAGAGGGCTAGCGGTCTACGAGCAGTACTTC. The variable domain in full, with the rest retrieved from reference TRBV7-8 and TRBJ2-7, is GAGVSQSPRYKVAKRGQDVALRCDPISGHVSLFWYQQALGQGPEFLTYFQNEAQLDKSGLPSDRFFAERPEGSVSTLKIQRTQQEDSAVYLCASSLRGLAVYEQYFGPGTRLTVT.

The rearrangement uses TRBV29-1 and TRBJ2-3, with D maybe TRBD2 (6 bases). There are 15 residues in the CDR3. The V gene lost 6 bases and the J gene lost 2 bases, with 18 bases spanning the gap. Germline assignment: CDR1 SQVTM and CDR2 ANQGSEA. The CDR3 loop is CSVVRFGGNTDTQYF. The CDR3 DNA is TGCAGCGTCGTACGATTCGGGGGAAACACAGATACGCAGTATTTT.

A few counts support this clone. The rearrangement links TRBV9 to TRBJ2-2; D is undetermined. V was trimmed by 0 bases and J by 1 base, leaving 4 bases between them. The CDR3 sequence is 14 residues long. The germline V gene has CDR1 SGDLS and CDR2 YYNGEE. Here the CDR3 reads CASSVVWNTGELFF. The CDR3 coding sequence is TGTGCCAGCAGCGTAGTATGGAACACCGGGGAGCTGTTTTTT.

The V call is TRBV2, the J call TRBJ1-2, with a tentative D call TRBD1 (6 bases). Germline V gives CDR1 SNHLY, CDR2 FYNNEI. The CDR3 sequence is 14 residues long. V was clipped by 7 bases and J by 4 bases, with 16 bases between them. Written as DNA, the CDR3 is TGTGCCAGCACCCCAGGGGAGTTTACCTATGGCTACACCTTC. As protein: CASTPGEFTYGYTF.

The V gene is TRBV18, the J gene TRBJ2-7, with TRBD1 identical over 7 bases. Germline V gene sequence: CDR1 KGHSH, CDR2 LQKENI. V shed 3 bases, J shed 5 bases, and the junction held 7 bases outside the gene matches. CDR3 length: 14 amino acids. The CDR3 reads CASSPYAQGDEQYF. The CDR3 DNA is TGTGCCAGCTCACCCTACGCCCAGGGGGACGAGCAGTACTTC.

The chain is built from TRBV27 and TRBJ2-1, with D perhaps matching TRBD2 (6 bases). Germline CDR1 reads MNHEY; CDR2 reads SMNVEV (reference sequence). Trimming removed 6 bases at V and 6 bases at J, with 18 bases between. The CDR3 has 15 residues. The CDR3 bases are TGTGCCAGCAGAAGTAGCGGCCCCCTATTCAATGAGCAGTTCTTC. Translating it yields CASRSSGPLFNEQFF.

The chain carries TRBV18 and TRBJ1-2; TRBD1 agrees at 8 bases. Germline CDR1 and CDR2: KGHSH and LQKENI. The CDR3 consists of 13 residues. V lost 3 bases and J lost 6; bases outside the gene matches: 3. This chain's CDR3 is CASSPGQVDGYTF. CDR3 in DNA: TGTGCCAGCTCACCGGGACAGGTCGATGGCTACACCTTC. The variable domain in full, with the rest retrieved from reference TRBV18 and TRBJ1-2, is NAGVMQNPRHLVRRRGQEARLRCSPMKGHSHVYWYRQLPEEGLKFMVYLQKENIIDESGMPKERFSAEFPKEGPSILRIQQVVRGDSAAYFCASSPGQVDGYTFGSGTRLTVV.

This clone appeared a few times. The chain has TRBV5-1 and TRBJ2-5, with unresolved D. In germline, CDR1 is SGHRS, CDR2 YFSETQ. Trimming cost V 0 bases and J 4 bases, with 7 bases left between them. This CDR3 spans 13 amino acids. CDR3 residues: CASSLGVSETQYF. CDR3 DNA sequence: TGCGCCAGCAGCTTGGGGGTATCAGAGACCCAGTACTTC. The full variable domain, its missing parts supplied by reference TRBV5-1 and TRBJ2-5, is KAGVTQTPRYLIKTRGQQVTLSCSPISGHRSVSWYQQTPGQGLQFLFEYFSETQRNKGNFPGRFSGRQFSNSRSEMNVSTLELGDSALYLCASSLGVSETQYFGPGTRLLVL.

This clone was seen once. V and J are TRBV29-1 and TRBJ2-3; D remains unclear. Trimming took 7 bases from V and 2 from J, leaving 13 bases between them. The CDR3 loop spans 13 amino acids. Germline lookup yields CDR1 SQVTM and CDR2 ANQGSEA. Here the CDR3 reads CSAVHPSTDTQYF. The DNA for the CDR3 is TGCAGCGCCGTCCACCCGTCCACAGATACGCAGTATTTT.

This chain joins TRBV2 and TRBJ2-2; D not certain. This CDR3 spans 12 amino acids. CDR1 and CDR2 (germline): SNHLY, FYNNEI. Trimming took 4 bases from V and 3 from J, leaving 3 bases between them. The CDR3 region is CASSGHTGELFF. The CDR3 nucleotides are TGTGCCAGCAGTGGACACACCGGGGAGCTGTTTTTT. The full variable domain, its missing parts supplied by reference TRBV2 and TRBJ2-2, is EPEVTQTPSHQVTQMGQEVILRCVPISNHLYFYWYRQILGQKVEFLVSFYNNEISEKSEIFDDQFSVERPDGSNFTLKIRSTKLEDSAMYFCASSGHTGELFFGEGSRLTVL.

V is TRBV5-4 and J is TRBJ2-5; D gene uncertain. The J call could be wrong; TRBJ2-7 is a better fit for the DNA end. CDR3 length equals 11 residues. From germline, CDR1 is SGHNT and CDR2 YYREEE (reference sequence). CDR3 bases: TGTGCCAGCATAGCACCCTACGAGCAGTACTTC. This encodes CASIAPYEQYF.

The chain employs TRBV19 and TRBJ2-2; 15 bases map to TRBD2. This CDR3 has 17 residues. Germline trimming cut 6 bases from V and 6 bases from J; bases unmatched to any gene: 8. Germline V gives CDR1 LNHDA, CDR2 SQIVND (reference sequence). The CDR3, as DNA: TGTGCCAGTAGCTCCTCAGGACTAGCGGGAGGGCCCGGGGAGCTGTTTTTT. Protein: CASSSSGLAGGPGELFF.

This chain connects TRBV6-6 to TRBJ1-4; D remains ambiguous. This CDR3 has 11 amino acids. Trimming shortened V by 4 bases and J by 3 bases, and 0 bases separated the two germline ends. Germline loops: CDR1 MNHNY, CDR2 SVGAGI (reference sequence). CDR3 nucleotide sequence: TGTGCCAGCAGTTCTAATGAAAAACTGTTTTTT. It codes for CASSSNEKLFF.

The chain combines TRBV5-4 with TRBJ2-7; 11 nucleotides align to TRBD1. Germline loops: CDR1 SGHNT, CDR2 YYREEE (reference sequence). With 4 bases clipped from V and 5 bases from J, the junction kept 11 bases outside the gene matches. The CDR3 runs to 16 residues. CDR3 nucleotides: TGTGCCAGCAGCAGCCCCCGGGACAGGGGGATCAACGAGCAGTACTTC. Its protein is CASSSPRDRGINEQYF.

The chain employs TRBV6-1 and TRBJ1-2; D unresolved. Trimming shortened V by 4 bases and J by 7 bases, and 16 bases separated the two germline ends. Germline V gives CDR1 MNHNS, CDR2 SASEGT. The CDR3 sequence is 14 residues long. CDR3 residues: CASSAYTGSGGYTF. DNA for the CDR3: TGTGCCAGCAGTGCATACACGGGATCCGGTGGCTACACCTTC.

The rearrangement links TRBV28 to TRBJ2-7; 8 bases are shared with TRBD2. Germline CDR1 reads MDHEN; CDR2 reads SYDVKM. This CDR3 has 14 amino acids. J was trimmed by 3 bases and V by 2 bases; bases with no gene match: 3. This chain's CDR3 is CASSLASGYYEQYF. In nucleotides, the CDR3 is TGTGCCAGCAGTTTAGCTAGCGGGTACTACGAGCAGTACTTC.

This clone was counted only a few times. The CDR3 nucleotides are TGTGCCAGTAGAGACAGGGGTCTCACTGAAGCTTTCTTT. It is translated as CASRDRGLTEAFF. The rearrangement uses TRBV19 and TRBJ1-1; 8 bases line up with TRBD1. In germline, CDR1 is LNHDA, CDR2 SQIVND (reference sequence). This CDR3 is built from 13 residues. V was pared by 6 bases and J by 4 bases, with 4 bases of the junction left unmatched.

CDR3 in DNA: TGTGCCAGTCGAAAAAACAGGGATACGGCCTACGAGCAGTACTTC. Translation gives CASRKNRDTAYEQYF. The J gene is TRBJ2-7, the V gene TRBV19; perhaps TRBD1 as D (6 bases). The CDR3 has 15 amino acids. The germline V gene encodes CDR1 LNHDA and CDR2 SQIVND (reference sequence). Deletions cut 8 bases from V and 2 bases from J, with 19 bases between.